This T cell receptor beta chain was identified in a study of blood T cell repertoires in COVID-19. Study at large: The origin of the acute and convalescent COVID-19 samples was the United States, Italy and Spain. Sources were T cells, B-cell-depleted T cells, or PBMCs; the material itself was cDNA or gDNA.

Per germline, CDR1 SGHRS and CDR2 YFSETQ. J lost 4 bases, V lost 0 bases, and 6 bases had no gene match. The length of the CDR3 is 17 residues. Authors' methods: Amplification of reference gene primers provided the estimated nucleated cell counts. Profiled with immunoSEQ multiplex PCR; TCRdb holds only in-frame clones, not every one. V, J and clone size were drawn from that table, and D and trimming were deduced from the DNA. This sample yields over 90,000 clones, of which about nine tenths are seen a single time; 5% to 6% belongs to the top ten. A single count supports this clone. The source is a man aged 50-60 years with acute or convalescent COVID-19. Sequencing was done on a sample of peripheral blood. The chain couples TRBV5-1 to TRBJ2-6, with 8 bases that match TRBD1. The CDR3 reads CASSLGDRRTGANVLTF. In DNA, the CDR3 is TGCGCCAGCAGCTTGGGGGACAGGAGGACGGGGGCCAACGTCCTGACTTTC.